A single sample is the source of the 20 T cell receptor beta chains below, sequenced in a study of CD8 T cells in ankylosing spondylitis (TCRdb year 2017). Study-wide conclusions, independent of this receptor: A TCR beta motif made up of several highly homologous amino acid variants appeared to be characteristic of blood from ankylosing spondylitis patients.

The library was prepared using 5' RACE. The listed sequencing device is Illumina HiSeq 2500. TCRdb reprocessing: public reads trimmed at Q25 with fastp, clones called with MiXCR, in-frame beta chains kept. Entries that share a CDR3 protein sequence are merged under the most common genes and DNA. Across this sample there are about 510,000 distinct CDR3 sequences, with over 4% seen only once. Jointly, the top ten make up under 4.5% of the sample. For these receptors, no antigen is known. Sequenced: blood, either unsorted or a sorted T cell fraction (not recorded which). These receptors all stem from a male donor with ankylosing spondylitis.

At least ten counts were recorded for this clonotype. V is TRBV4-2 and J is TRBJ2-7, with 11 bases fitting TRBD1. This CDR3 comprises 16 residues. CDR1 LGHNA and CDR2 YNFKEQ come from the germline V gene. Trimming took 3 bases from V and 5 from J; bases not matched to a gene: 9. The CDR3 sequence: CASSQRSGTGGNEQYF. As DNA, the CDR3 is TGTGCCAGCAGCCAGAGATCCGGGACAGGGGGTAACGAGCAGTACTTC.

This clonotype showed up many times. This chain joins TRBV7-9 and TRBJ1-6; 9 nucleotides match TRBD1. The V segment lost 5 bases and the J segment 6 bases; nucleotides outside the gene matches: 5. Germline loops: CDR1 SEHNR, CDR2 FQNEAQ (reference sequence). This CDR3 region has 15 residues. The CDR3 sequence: CASSATGGRNSPLHF. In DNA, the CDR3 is TGTGCCAGCAGCGCAACAGGGGGCCGTAATTCACCCCTCCACTTT.

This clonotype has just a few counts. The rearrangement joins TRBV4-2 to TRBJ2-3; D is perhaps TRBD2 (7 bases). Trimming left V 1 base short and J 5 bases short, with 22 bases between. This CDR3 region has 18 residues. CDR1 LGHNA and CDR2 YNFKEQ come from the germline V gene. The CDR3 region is CASSQAPKGGGRQDTQYF. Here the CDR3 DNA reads TGTGCCAGCAGCCAAGCCCCGAAGGGGGGCGGGAGACAAGATACGCAGTATTTT.

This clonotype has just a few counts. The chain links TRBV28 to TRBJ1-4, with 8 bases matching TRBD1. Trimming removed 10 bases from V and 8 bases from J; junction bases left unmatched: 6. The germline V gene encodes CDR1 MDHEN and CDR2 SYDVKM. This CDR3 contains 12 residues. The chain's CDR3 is CATTGAVEKLFF. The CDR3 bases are TGTGCCACGACAGGGGCGGTGGAAAAACTGTTTTTT.

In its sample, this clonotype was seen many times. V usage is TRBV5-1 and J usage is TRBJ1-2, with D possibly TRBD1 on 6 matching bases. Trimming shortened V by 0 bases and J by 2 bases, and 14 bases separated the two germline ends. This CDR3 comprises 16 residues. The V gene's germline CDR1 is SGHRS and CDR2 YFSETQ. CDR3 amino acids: CASSLVGGDTNYGYTF. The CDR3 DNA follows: TGCGCCAGCAGCTTGGTGGGGGGCGACACCAACTATGGCTACACCTTC.

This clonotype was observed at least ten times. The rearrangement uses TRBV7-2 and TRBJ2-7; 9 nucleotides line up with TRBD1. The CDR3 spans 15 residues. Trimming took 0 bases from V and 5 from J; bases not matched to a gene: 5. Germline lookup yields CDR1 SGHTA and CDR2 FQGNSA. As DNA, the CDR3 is TGTGCCAGCAGCTTAGCCGGGACAGGGTACGACGAGCAGTACTTC. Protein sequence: CASSLAGTGYDEQYF.

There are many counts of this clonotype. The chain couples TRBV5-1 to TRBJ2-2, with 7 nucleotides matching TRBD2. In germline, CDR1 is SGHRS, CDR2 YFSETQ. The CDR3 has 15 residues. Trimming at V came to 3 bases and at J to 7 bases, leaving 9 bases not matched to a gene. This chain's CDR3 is CASSSPIGDYGELFF. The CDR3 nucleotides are TGCGCCAGCAGCTCCCCGATAGGGGACTACGGGGAGCTGTTTTTT.

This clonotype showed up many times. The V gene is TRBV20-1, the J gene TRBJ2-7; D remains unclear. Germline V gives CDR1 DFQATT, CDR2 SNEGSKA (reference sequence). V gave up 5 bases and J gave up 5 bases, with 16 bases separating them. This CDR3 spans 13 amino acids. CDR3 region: CSASTVGLNEQYF. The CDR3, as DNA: TGCAGTGCTTCGACTGTCGGATTAAACGAGCAGTACTTC.

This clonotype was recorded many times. The chain's CDR3 is CASSLKGTGGYTF. The CDR3 DNA follows: TGCGCCAGCAGCTTGAAAGGGACGGGAGGCTACACCTTC. This sequence joins TRBV5-1 and TRBJ1-2, with D maybe TRBD1 (5 bases). This CDR3 comprises 13 residues. V lost 1 base and J 8 bases, leaving 12 bases between the germline ends. Germline V gives CDR1 SGHRS, CDR2 YFSETQ.

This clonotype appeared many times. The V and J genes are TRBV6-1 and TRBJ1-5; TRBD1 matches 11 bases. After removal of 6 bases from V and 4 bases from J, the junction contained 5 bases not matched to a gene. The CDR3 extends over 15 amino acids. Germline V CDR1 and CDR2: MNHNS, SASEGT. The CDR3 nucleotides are TGTGCCAGCAGAGCCGGGACAGGGGGTAATCAGCCCCAGCATTTT. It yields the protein CASRAGTGGNQPQHF.

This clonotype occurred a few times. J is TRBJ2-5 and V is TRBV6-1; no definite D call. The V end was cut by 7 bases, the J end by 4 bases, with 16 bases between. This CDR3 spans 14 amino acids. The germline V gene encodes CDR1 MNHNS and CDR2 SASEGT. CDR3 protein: CASTRRPMTETQYF. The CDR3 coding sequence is TGTGCCAGCACCCGAAGGCCTATGACAGAGACCCAGTACTTC.

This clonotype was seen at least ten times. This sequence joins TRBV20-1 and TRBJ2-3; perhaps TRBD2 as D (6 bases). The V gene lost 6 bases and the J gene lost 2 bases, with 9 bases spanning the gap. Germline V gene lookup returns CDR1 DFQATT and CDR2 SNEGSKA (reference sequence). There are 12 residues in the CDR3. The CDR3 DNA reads TGCAGTGCCGAGGACTACACAGATACGCAGTATTTT. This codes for CSAEDYTDTQYF.

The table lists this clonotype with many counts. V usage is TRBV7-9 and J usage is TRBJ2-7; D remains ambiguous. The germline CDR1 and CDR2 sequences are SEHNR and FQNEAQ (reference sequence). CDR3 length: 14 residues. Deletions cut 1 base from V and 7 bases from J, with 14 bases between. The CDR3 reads CASSLVPDIGEQYF. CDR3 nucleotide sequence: TGTGCCAGCAGCTTAGTCCCTGACATCGGGGAGCAGTACTTC.

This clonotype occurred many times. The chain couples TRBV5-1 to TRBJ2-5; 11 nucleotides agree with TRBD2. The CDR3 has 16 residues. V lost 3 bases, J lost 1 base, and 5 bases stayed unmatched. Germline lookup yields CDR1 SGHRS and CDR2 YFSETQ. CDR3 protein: CASSSGTSGPQETQYF. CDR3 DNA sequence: TGCGCCAGCAGCTCCGGGACTAGCGGACCCCAAGAGACCCAGTACTTC.

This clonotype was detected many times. DNA of the CDR3: TGCGCCAGCAGCCTACAGGGACAGCCTGGAAACACCATATATTTT. Its protein is CASSLQGQPGNTIYF. The chain combines TRBV5-1 with TRBJ1-3; 7 nucleotides match TRBD1. The CDR3 consists of 15 residues. Germline V gene sequence: CDR1 SGHRS, CDR2 YFSETQ. The V and J ends lost 4 bases and 2 bases, in that order; junction bases with no gene match: 6. The full variable domain, its missing parts supplied by reference TRBV5-1 and TRBJ1-3, is KAGVTQTPRYLIKTRGQQVTLSCSPISGHRSVSWYQQTPGQGLQFLFEYFSETQRNKGNFPGRFSGRQFSNSRSEMNVSTLELGDSALYLCASSLQGQPGNTIYFGEGSWLTVV.

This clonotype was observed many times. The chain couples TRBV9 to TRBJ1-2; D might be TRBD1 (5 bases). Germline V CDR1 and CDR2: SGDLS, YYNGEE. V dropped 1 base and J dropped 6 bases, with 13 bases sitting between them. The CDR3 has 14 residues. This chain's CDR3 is CASSVQGENNGYTF. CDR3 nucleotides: TGTGCCAGCAGCGTACAGGGAGAGAATAATGGCTACACCTTC.

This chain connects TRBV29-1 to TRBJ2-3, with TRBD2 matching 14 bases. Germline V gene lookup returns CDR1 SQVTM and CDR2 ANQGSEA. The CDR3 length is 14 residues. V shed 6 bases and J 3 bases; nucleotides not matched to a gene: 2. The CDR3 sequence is CSVGTSGRTDTQYF. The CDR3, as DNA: TGCAGCGTCGGGACTAGCGGGAGAACAGATACGCAGTATTTT.

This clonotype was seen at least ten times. CDR3 loop: CASSPNGNTEAFF. In DNA, the CDR3 is TGTGCCAGCTCACCTAACGGGAACACTGAAGCTTTCTTT. The chain couples TRBV18 to TRBJ1-1; no reliable D call. V was trimmed by 3 bases and J by 1 base, leaving 6 bases between them. The CDR3 is 13 amino acids. CDR1 and CDR2 (germline): KGHSH, LQKENI.

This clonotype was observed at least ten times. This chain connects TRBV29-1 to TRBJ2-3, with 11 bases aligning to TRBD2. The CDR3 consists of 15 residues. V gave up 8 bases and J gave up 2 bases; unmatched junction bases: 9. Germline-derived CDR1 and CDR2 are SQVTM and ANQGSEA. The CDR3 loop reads CSTTPGLADTDTQYF. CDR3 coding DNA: TGCAGCACCACCCCGGGACTAGCGGACACAGATACGCAGTATTTT.

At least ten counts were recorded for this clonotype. CDR3 in DNA: TGTGCCAGCAGTTCCTATCTCAAGGACAGGGGTGGCTACACCTTC. Encoded protein: CASSSYLKDRGGYTF. This sequence joins TRBV27 and TRBJ1-2; 9 bases line up with TRBD1. V lost 4 bases to trimming and J lost 7 bases; unmatched junction nucleotides: 10. This CDR3 region has 15 residues. Germline-derived CDR1 and CDR2 are MNHEY and SMNVEV (reference sequence).